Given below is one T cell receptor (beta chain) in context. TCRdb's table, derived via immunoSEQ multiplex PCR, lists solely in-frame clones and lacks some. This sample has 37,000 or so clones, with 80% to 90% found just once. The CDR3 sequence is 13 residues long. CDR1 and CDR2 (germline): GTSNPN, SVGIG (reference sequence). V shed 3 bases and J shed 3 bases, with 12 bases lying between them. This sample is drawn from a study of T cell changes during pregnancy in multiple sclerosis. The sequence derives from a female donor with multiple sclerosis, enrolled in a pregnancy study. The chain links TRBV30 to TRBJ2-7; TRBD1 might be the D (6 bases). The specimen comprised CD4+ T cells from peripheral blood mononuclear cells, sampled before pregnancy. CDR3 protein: CAWRSRDNYEQYF. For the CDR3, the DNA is TGTGCCTGGAGAAGCCGGGACAACTACGAGCAGTACTTC.